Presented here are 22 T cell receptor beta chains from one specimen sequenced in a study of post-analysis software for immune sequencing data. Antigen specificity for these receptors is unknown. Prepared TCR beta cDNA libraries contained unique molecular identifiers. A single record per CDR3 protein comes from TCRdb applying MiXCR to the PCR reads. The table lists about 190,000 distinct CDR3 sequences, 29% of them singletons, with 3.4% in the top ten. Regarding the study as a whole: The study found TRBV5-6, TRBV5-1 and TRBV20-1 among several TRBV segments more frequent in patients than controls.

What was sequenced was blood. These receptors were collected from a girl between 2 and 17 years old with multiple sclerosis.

The CDR3 is CSARGGSGHGYTF. The CDR3, as DNA: TGCAGTGCTAGGGGGGGTTCAGGCCATGGCTACACCTTC. The rearrangement links TRBV20-1 to TRBJ1-2; D may be TRBD1 (5 bases). The CDR3 runs 13 residues. Looked up from germline, CDR1 is DFQATT and CDR2 is SNEGSKA (reference sequence). The V end was cut by 3 bases, the J end by 6 bases, with 14 bases between.

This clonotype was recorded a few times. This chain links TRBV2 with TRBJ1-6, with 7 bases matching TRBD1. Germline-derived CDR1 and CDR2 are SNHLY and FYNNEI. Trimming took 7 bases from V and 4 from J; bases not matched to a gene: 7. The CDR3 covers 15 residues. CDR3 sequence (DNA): TGTGCCAGCAAAGGACAGGACGGATATAATTCACCCCTCCACTTT. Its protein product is CASKGQDGYNSPLHF.

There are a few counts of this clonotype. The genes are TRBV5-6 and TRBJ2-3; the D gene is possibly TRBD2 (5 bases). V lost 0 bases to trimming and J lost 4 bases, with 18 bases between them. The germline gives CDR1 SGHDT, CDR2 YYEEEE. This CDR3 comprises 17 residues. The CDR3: CASSLAGPSGVPDTQYF. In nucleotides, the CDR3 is TGTGCCAGCAGCTTGGCGGGCCCGAGCGGAGTTCCAGATACGCAGTATTTT.

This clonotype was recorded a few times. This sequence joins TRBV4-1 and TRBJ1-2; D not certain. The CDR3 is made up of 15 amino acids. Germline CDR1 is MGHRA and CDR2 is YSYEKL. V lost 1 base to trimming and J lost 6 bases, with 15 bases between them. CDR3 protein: CASSQVGGVLDGYTF. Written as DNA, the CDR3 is TGCGCCAGCAGCCAAGTCGGTGGGGTCCTTGATGGCTACACCTTC.

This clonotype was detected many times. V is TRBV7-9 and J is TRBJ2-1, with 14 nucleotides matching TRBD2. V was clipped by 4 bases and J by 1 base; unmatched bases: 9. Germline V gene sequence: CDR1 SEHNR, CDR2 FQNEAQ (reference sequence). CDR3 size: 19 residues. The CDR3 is CASSSTWTSGRSSYNEQFF. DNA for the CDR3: TGTGCCAGCAGCTCCACCTGGACTAGCGGGAGGTCGTCCTACAATGAGCAGTTCTTC.

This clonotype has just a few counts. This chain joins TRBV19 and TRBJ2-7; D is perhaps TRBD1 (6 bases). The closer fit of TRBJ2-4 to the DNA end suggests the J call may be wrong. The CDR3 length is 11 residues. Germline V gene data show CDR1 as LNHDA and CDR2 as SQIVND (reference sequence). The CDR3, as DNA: TGTGCCAGTAGGGACAGAAGCATTCAGTACTTC. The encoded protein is CASRDRSIQYF.

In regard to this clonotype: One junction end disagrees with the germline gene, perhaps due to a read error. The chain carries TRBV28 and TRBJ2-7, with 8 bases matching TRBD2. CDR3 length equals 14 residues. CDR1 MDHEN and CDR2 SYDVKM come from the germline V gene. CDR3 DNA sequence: TGTACCAGCCTCCCCACTAGCGGACACTACGAGCAGTACTTC. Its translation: CTSLPTSGHYEQYF.

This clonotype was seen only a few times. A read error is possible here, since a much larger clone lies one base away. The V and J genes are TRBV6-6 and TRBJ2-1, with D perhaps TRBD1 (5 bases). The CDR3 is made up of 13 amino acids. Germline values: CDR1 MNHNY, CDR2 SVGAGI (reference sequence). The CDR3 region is CAGRLTAGHEQFF. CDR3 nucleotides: TGTGCCGGCAGACTGACAGCTGGCCATGAGCAGTTCTTC.

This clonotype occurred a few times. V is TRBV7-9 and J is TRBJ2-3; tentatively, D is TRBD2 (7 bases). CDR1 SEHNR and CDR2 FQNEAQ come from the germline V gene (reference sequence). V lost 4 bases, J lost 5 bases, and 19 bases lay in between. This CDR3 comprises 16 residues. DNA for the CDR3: TGTGCCAGCAGCTCCGCCGGGGGGCGAGGAAAAGATACGCAGTATTTT. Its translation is CASSSAGGRGKDTQYF.

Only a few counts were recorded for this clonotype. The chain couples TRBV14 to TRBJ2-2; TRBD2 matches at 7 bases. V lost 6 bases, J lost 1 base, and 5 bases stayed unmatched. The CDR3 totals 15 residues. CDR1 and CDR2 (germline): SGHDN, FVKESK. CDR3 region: CASSRDYQNTGELFF. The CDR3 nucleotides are TGTGCCAGCAGTCGGGACTACCAGAACACCGGGGAGCTGTTTTTT.

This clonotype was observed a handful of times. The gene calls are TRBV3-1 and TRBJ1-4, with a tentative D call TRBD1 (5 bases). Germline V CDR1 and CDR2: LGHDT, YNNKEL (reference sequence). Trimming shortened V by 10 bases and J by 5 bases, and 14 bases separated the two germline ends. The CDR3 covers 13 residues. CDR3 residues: CATARGWNEKLFF. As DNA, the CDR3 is TGTGCCACCGCGAGGGGCTGGAATGAAAAACTGTTTTTT.

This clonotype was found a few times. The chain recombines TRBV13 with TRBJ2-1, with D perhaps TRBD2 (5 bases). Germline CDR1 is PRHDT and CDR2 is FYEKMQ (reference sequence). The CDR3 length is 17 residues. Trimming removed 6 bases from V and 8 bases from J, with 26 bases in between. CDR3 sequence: CASSLSIHSFAGHEQFF. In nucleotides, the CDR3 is TGTGCCAGCAGTTTAAGCATTCATAGTTTCGCGGGCCATGAGCAGTTCTTC.

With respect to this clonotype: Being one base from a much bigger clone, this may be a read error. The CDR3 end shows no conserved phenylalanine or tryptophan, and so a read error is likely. In DNA, the CDR3 is TGCGCCAGCAACCTGGACTACCAAGAGACCCAGTACGTC. Translating it yields CASNLDYQETQYV. This rearrangement joins TRBV5-1 to TRBJ2-5, with a possible D match to TRBD2 (5 bases). Trimming took off 6 bases at V and 0 bases at J, with 9 bases between the two ends. The length of the CDR3 is 13 residues. From germline, CDR1 is SGHRS and CDR2 YFSETQ.

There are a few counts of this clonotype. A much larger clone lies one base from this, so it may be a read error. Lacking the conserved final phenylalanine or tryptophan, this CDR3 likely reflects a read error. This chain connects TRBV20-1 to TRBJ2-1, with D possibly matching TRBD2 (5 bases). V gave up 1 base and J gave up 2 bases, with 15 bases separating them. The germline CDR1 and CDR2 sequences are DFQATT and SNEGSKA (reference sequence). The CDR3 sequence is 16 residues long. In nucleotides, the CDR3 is TGCAGTGCTAGAGGTTCCTTAGCGAGAGCCTACAATGAGCAGTTCTTA. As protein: CSARGSLARAYNEQFL.

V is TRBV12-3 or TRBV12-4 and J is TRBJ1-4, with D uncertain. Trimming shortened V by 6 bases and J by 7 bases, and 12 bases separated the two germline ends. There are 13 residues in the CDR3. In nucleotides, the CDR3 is TGTGCCAGCAGCAAGATAACGGGTGAAAAACTGTTTTTT. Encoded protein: CASSKITGEKLFF.

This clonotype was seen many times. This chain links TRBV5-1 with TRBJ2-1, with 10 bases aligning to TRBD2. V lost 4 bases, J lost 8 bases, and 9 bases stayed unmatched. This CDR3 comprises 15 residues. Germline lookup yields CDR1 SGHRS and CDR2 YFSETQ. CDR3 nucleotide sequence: TGCGCCAGCAGCCCCCGCCTAGCGGGGGCCTATGAGCAGTTCTTC. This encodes CASSPRLAGAYEQFF.

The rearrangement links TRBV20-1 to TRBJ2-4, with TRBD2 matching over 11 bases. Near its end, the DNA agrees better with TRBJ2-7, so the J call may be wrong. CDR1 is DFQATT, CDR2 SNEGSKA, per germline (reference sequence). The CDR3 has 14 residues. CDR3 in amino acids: CSARDSGRAYEQYF. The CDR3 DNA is TGCAGTGCTAGAGATAGCGGGAGGGCCTACGAGCAGTACTTC.

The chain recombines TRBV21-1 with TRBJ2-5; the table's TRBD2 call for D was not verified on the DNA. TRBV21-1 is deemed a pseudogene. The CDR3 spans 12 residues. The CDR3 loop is CASSIKGETQYF. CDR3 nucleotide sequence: TGTGCCAGCAGCATAAAGGGCGAGACCCAGTACTTC.

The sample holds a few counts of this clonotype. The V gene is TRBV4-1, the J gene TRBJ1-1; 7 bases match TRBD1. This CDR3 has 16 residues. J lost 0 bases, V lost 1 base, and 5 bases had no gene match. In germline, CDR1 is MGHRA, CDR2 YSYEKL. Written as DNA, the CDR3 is TGCGCCAGCAGCCAAGCGACAGGGAAGGTGAACACTGAAGCTTTCTTT. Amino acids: CASSQATGKVNTEAFF.

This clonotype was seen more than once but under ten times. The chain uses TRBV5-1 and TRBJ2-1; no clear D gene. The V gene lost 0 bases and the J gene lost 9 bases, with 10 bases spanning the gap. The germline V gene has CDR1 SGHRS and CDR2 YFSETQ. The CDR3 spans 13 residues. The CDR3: CASSLATTGEQFF. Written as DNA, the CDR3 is TGCGCCAGCAGCTTGGCCACGACCGGTGAGCAGTTCTTC.

The CDR3 region is CASSTRGIGEQFF. CDR3 DNA sequence: TGTGCCAGCAGCACTAGGGGGATCGGGGAGCAGTTCTTC. This chain links TRBV28 with TRBJ2-1; D may be TRBD1 (6 bases). The CDR3 contains 13 residues. V was clipped by 6 bases and J by 10 bases, with 16 bases between them. Germline values: CDR1 MDHEN, CDR2 SYDVKM.

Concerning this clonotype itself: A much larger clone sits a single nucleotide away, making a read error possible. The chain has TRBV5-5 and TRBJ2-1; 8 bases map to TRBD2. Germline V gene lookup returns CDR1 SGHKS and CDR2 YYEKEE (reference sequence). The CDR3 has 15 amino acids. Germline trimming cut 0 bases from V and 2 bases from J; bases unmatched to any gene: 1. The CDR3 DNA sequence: TGTGCCAGCAGCTTGGGCGGGGGGCCCTACAATGAGCAGTTCTTC. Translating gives CASSLGGGPYNEQFF.